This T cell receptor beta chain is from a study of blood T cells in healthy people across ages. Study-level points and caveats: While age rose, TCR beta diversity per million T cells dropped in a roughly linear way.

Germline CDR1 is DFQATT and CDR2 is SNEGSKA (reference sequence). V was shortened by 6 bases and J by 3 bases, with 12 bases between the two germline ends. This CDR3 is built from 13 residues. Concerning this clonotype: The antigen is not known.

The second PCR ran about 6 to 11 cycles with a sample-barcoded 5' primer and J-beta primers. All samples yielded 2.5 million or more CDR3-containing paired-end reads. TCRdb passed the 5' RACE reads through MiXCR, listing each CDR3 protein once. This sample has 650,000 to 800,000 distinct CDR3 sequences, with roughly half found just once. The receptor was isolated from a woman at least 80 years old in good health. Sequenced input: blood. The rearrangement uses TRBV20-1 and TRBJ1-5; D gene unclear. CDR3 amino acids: CSAGRSYNQPQHF. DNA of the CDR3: TGCAGTGCGGGGAGGAGCTACAATCAGCCCCAGCATTTT.